This T cell receptor (beta chain) appears in the sequencing data of a study of cytomegalovirus exposure and HLA in healthy donors. This clone was recorded a few times. Its antigen is still unknown. Whole-study results and caveats: An analysis done earlier found most TCR beta V segments productive about 87% or about 30% of the time. Excluded were some V segments that proved indistinguishable, including TRBV6-2 and TRBV6-3.

The PCR ran on 60 Vbeta and 13 Jbeta primers. Using immunoSEQ multiplex PCR, the repertoire was profiled, and TCRdb retains in-frame clones only, with some absent. This sample has 85,000 to 90,000 clones, with 65% to 80% found just once. CDR1 is MNHNS, CDR2 SASEGT, per germline. This CDR3 has 15 residues. V lost 8 bases and J lost 0; bases outside the gene matches: 4. The chain has TRBV6-1 and TRBJ1-5, with 10 bases identical to TRBD1. The sequence was obtained from a young man in good health and CMV-seronegative. Sequencing used PBMCs. The CDR3: CASWGQGYSNQPQHF. For the CDR3, the DNA is TGTGCCAGCTGGGGACAGGGGTATAGCAATCAGCCCCAGCATTTT.